Listed below are T cell receptor beta chains from one sample, sequenced in a study of T cell changes during pregnancy in multiple sclerosis. TCRdb keeps only in-frame clones here, not all; method: immunoSEQ multiplex PCR. The profile shows nearly 40,000 clones, almost 95% of them singletons. Specimen: CD4+ T cells from peripheral blood mononuclear cells, collected before pregnancy. The source is a female donor with multiple sclerosis, enrolled in a pregnancy study. CDR3s include the opening cysteine and the closing phenylalanine or tryptophan. Fields, in order: D gene, clone size, V gene, J gene, CDR3 DNA, CDR3 protein. The D gene is left open where the match is weak. Size is omitted from some rows. Given values are once, few, many or a class for expanded clones.

D: TRBD1
size: .
V: TRBV11-2
J: TRBJ1-2
DNA: TGTGCCAGCACCCGGGACAGGGGATACTATGGCTACACCTTC
CDR3: CASTRDRGYYGYTF

D: .
size: .
V: TRBV19
J: TRBJ1-2
DNA: TGTGCCAGCACAACCTTTACAGGGGGCTACACCTTC
CDR3: CASTTFTGGYTF

D: .
size: .
V: TRBV19
J: TRBJ1-5
DNA: TGTGCCAGTAGTATCGTGAGAGATAGCAATCAGCCCCAGCATTTT
CDR3: CASSIVRDSNQPQHF

D: TRBD2
size: .
V: TRBV7-2
J: TRBJ2-5
DNA: TGTGCCAGCAAAGAAACCGGGGGGGGGACTCAGACCCAGTACTTC
CDR3: CASKETGGGTQTQYF

D: TRBD2
size: once
V: TRBV28
J: TRBJ2-2
DNA: TGTGCCAGCAGTTTCGTAGGCGGGAGTCTATCCGGGGAGCTGTTTTTT
CDR3: CASSFVGGSLSGELFF

D: TRBD1
size: .
V: TRBV15
J: TRBJ1-4
DNA: TGTGCCACCAGCAGAGGGACAGGGGGTGAAAAACTGTTTTTT
CDR3: CATSRGTGGEKLFF

D: TRBD1
size: .
V: TRBV5-6
J: TRBJ1-2
DNA: TGTGCCAGCAGCAAAGACAGGGATAGCTATGGCTACACCTTC
CDR3: CASSKDRDSYGYTF

D: TRBD1
size: .
V: TRBV14
J: TRBJ1-5
DNA: TGTGCCAGCAGCCTCAAATACCGGGACAGGAATTATAGCAATCAGCCCCAGCATTTT
CDR3: CASSLKYRDRNYSNQPQHF

D: .
size: .
V: TRBV19
J: TRBJ1-5
DNA: TGTGCCAGTAGTATGGCCGGGGAACAACATAGCAATCAGCCCCAGCATTTT
CDR3: CASSMAGEQHSNQPQHF

D: TRBD1
size: .
V: TRBV18
J: TRBJ2-3
DNA: TGTGCCAGCCACCACCTCTCCGGGACAGGGATGACAGATACGCAGTATTTT
CDR3: CASHHLSGTGMTDTQYF

D: TRBD1
size: .
V: TRBV18
J: TRBJ1-4
DNA: TGTGCCAGCTCACCACCGGGTAGAGGGGGCAGAGGAACTAATGAAAAACTGTTTTTT
CDR3: CASSPPGRGGRGTNEKLFF

D: TRBD1
size: .
V: TRBV6-5
J: TRBJ1-2
DNA: TGTGCCAGCAGTTACTATGGGCAGGGGGATTTCTATGGCTACACCTTC
CDR3: CASSYYGQGDFYGYTF

D: .
size: .
V: TRBV2
J: TRBJ1-5
DNA: TGTGCCAGCAGCCCGGGGATAAGCAATCAGCCCCAGCATTTT
CDR3: CASSPGISNQPQHF

D: TRBD2
size: .
V: TRBV25-1
J: TRBJ2-1
DNA: TGTGCCAGCAGTGATGGACTAGCGGAGATCAATGAGCAGTTCTTC
CDR3: CASSDGLAEINEQFF

D: TRBD1
size: .
V: TRBV5-4
J: TRBJ2-1
DNA: TGTGCCAGCAGCCGTCCAATCGGACAGGCGCCCTACAATGAGCAGTTCTTC
CDR3: CASSRPIGQAPYNEQFF

D: .
size: .
V: TRBV7-3
J: TRBJ2-1
DNA: TGTGCCAGCAGTTCGACTAGTTACAATGAGCAGTTCTTC
CDR3: CASSSTSYNEQFF

D: .
size: .
V: TRBV11-3
J: TRBJ2-1
DNA: TGTGCCAGCAGCACTACCGGGACAGTCGCGGGGGAGCAGTTCTTC
CDR3: CASSTTGTVAGEQFF

D: TRBD2
size: .
V: TRBV19
J: TRBJ2-2
DNA: TGTGCCAGTGCGGCTAGCGGGAGTTTGTGGACCGGGGAGCTGTTTTTT
CDR3: CASAASGSLWTGELFF

D: TRBD2
size: .
V: TRBV5-8
J: TRBJ2-3
DNA: TGTGCCAGCAGCACGGGGACTAGCGGGAGCACAGATACGCAGTATTTT
CDR3: CASSTGTSGSTDTQYF

D: TRBD1
size: .
V: TRBV7-2
J: TRBJ1-3
DNA: TGTGCCAGCAGCTTGGACAGGGCCCCGTGGGGAAACACCATATATTTT
CDR3: CASSLDRAPWGNTIYF

D: TRBD2
size: .
V: TRBV19
J: TRBJ2-4
DNA: TGTGCCAGTAGTTCCGGGGGGGTCAGGGCCAAAAACATTCAGTACTTC
CDR3: CASSSGGVRAKNIQYF

D: .
size: .
V: TRBV4-2
J: TRBJ2-7
DNA: TGTGCCAGCAGCCAAGACCTTAGCTACGAGCAGTACTTC
CDR3: CASSQDLSYEQYF

D: TRBD1
size: .
V: TRBV19
J: TRBJ1-4
DNA: TGTGCCAGTAGTTTTCCCGAGGGGGCTCGGGAAAAACTGTTTTTT
CDR3: CASSFPEGAREKLFF

D: .
size: .
V: TRBV28
J: TRBJ2-7
DNA: TGTGCCAGCAGTTTATTGGTTAGCCCCTACGAGCAGTACTTC
CDR3: CASSLLVSPYEQYF

D: TRBD2
size: .
V: TRBV6-1
J: TRBJ2-1
DNA: TGTGCCAGCAGTACTAGCGGGCGTATCAATGAGCAGTTCTTC
CDR3: CASSTSGRINEQFF

D: .
size: .
V: TRBV10-3
J: TRBJ1-4
DNA: TGTGCCATCAGTGATTTCACGGGGACTGGCGAAAAACTGTTTTTT
CDR3: CAISDFTGTGEKLFF

D: .
size: .
V: TRBV18
J: TRBJ2-7
DNA: TGTGCCAGCTCAAGGGTAGCGGAGGGGGCCTCCTACGAGCAGTACTTC
CDR3: CASSRVAEGASYEQYF

D: TRBD2
size: .
V: TRBV19
J: TRBJ2-5
DNA: TGTGCCAGTAGTACAGCGGGGGGGGCCGCGAAGGCCCAGTACTTC
CDR3: CASSTAGGAAKAQYF

D: TRBD1
size: .
V: TRBV4-3
J: TRBJ1-2
DNA: TGCGCCAGCAGCCTGGACAGGGACCTAGCCACGAACTATGGCTACACCTTC
CDR3: CASSLDRDLATNYGYTF

D: TRBD2
size: .
V: TRBV27
J: TRBJ2-1
DNA: TGTGCCAGCAGTGTAGCCTGGGGAGGGACTAGCCCGAATGAGCAGTTCTTC
CDR3: CASSVAWGGTSPNEQFF

D: .
size: .
V: TRBV5-1
J: TRBJ1-2
DNA: TGCGCCAGCAGTAGGGGGGGATCCGGGGATGGCTACACCTTC
CDR3: CASSRGGSGDGYTF

D: TRBD2
size: .
V: TRBV30
J: TRBJ2-1
DNA: TGTGCCTGCGAGCGGGAGGGCCAGAATGAGCAGTTCTTC
CDR3: CACEREGQNEQFF

D: TRBD2
size: .
V: TRBV19
J: TRBJ2-5
DNA: TGTGCCAGTAGTATCCTAATGCCGGGAGGCCAAGAGACCCAGTACTTC
CDR3: CASSILMPGGQETQYF

D: TRBD2
size: .
V: TRBV5-1
J: TRBJ2-7
DNA: TGCGCCAGCAGCTCACCCAGACTAGCGGGCCTGGAGGTTTACGAGCAGTACTTC
CDR3: CASSSPRLAGLEVYEQYF